Listed below are T cell receptor beta chains from one sample, sequenced in a study of CD8 T cells in ankylosing spondylitis. One entry per CDR3 protein, called by TCRdb with MiXCR from the 5' RACE reads. The table has tens of thousands of distinct CDR3 sequences, 6% to 8% seen once. The sample taken for sequencing was synovial fluid, either unsorted or a sorted T cell fraction (not recorded which). All receptors derive from a male donor with ankylosing spondylitis. The conserved cysteine and the conserved F or W are not part of the CDR3 here. Where a row states a size, it is once, few, many or the class of an expanded clone; other rows omit it.

v_gene | abundance | CDR3aa
TRBV6-1 | NA | ASRSGTSGTYEQY
TRBV15 | NA | ATSRVGQRTDTQY
TRBV10-3 | NA | AISQGETNIQY
TRBV3-1 | NA | ASSQTGRELF
TRBV20-1 | few | SARALAESIYNEQF
TRBV5-1 | many | ASSLTSGSTDTQY
TRBV5-1 | NA | ASSPRDGDNSPLH
TRBV6-5 | few | ASRGGGVAF
TRBV25-1 | NA | ASSDSGDLQETQY
TRBV11-1 | many | ASSLWGGMLTLAIRKPQH
TRBV20-1 | NA | SARDENNPYEQY
TRBV11-2 | few | ASSIIGATQY
TRBV5-1 | NA | ASNPAATGDTGELF
TRBV11-2 | few | ASSSQRLALVHEQF
TRBV20-1 | NA | SAQGDRVESY
TRBV2 | NA | ASGPLAGVTYEQY
TRBV20-1 | many | SARGLAGVYNEQF
TRBV10-3 | NA | AISETDLVSYEQY
TRBV5-5 | few | ASSLAGQGAGELF
TRBV29-1 | many | SVTLSRETQY
TRBV9 | many | ASSVEAFSPQF
TRBV7-9 | NA | ASSLEGQSL
TRBV7-2 | medium-sized | ASSLGRDTGGYT
TRBV7-3 | medium-sized | ASSVFEGGGYT
TRBV20-1 | many | SALLAGAYEQY
TRBV7-2 | NA | ASSISTSGEQY
TRBV24-1 | NA | ATSDLQGLSGKNTGELF
TRBV28 | NA | ASSQPSLAESYEQY
TRBV11-2 | few | ASSLAGATYEQY
TRBV15 | many | ATSRDRGLYNEQF
TRBV6-2/TRBV6-3 | many | ASSLGGVQETQY
TRBV14 | NA | ASSHLQGTGELF
TRBV29-1 | many | SVPLSGSLVEQF
TRBV28 | many | ASSFKRDSYEQY
TRBV2 | many | ASSGASGRAMLPEQY
TRBV7-9 | NA | ASSLGGLALDTQY
TRBV7-9 | many | ASSFTPTRQLF